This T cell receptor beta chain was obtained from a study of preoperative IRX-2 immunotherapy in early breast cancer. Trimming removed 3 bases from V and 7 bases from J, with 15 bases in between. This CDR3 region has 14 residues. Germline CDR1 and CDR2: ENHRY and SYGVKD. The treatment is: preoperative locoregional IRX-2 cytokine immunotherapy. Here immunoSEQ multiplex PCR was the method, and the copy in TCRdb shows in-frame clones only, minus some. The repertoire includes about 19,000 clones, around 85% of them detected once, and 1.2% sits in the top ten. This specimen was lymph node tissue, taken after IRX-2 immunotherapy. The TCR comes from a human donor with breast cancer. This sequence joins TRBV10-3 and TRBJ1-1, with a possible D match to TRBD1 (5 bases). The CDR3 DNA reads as TGTGCCATCAGTGACTTAGGGGATGAGAATGAAGCTTTCTTT. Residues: CAISDLGDENEAFF.